This entry lists 20 T cell receptor beta chains sequenced from one sample in a study of OX40 agonist ivuxolimab in advanced cancers. The repertoire was sequenced with immunoSEQ multiplex PCR; TCRdb's copy has only in-frame clones and lacks some. The sample lists under 90,000 clones; 89% were seen once. The sequenced sample was CD4+ or CD8+ T cells sorted from blood, obtained in a trial of the OX40 agonist ivuxolimab. The receptors originated from an adult with an advanced solid tumor such as melanoma, head and neck, liver or kidney cancer.

The genes are TRBV29-1 and TRBJ1-2; D uncertain. The V end was cut by 4 bases, the J end by 5 bases, with 11 bases between. CDR3 length: 12 residues. CDR1 is SQVTM, CDR2 ANQGSEA, per germline. CDR3 residues: CSVVNPGYGYTF. The CDR3 DNA reads as TGCAGCGTTGTGAATCCGGGGTATGGCTACACCTTC.

The J gene is TRBJ2-5, the V gene TRBV5-4; 8 bases line up with TRBD2. From germline, CDR1 is SGHNT and CDR2 YYREEE (reference sequence). CDR3 length equals 13 residues. V gave up 3 bases and J gave up 7 bases; unmatched junction bases: 5. The DNA for the CDR3 is TGTGCCAGCAGCTCCCCGGGGGGGGTGACCCAGTACTTC. This translates into CASSSPGGVTQYF.

This clone was detected a few times. V usage is TRBV19 and J usage is TRBJ1-5, with D perhaps matching TRBD1 (5 bases). The CDR3 has 14 amino acids. V was shortened by 5 bases and J by 0 bases, with 8 bases between the two germline ends. Germline lookup yields CDR1 LNHDA and CDR2 SQIVND (reference sequence). The CDR3 region has the DNA TGTGCCAGTAGTTGGGACGGTAGCAATCAGCCCCAGCATTTT. Encoded protein: CASSWDGSNQPQHF.

V usage is TRBV7-3 and J usage is TRBJ2-7; 7 bases match TRBD1. With V trimmed by 2 bases and J by 6 bases, 7 bases remained unmatched. CDR3 length: 14 amino acids. Germline V gene sequence: CDR1 SGHTA, CDR2 FQGTGA. The CDR3 spells CASSLGRSGGEQYF. The CDR3 nucleotides read TGTGCCAGCAGCTTAGGGAGATCAGGGGGCGAGCAGTACTTC.

This clone was picked up one time. The junction does not match germline at one end; this may be a read error. The CDR3 sequence is CSVQGDGYAF. The DNA of the CDR3 is TGCAGCGTTCAGGGTGATGGCTACGCCTTC. The J gene is TRBJ1-2, the V gene TRBV29-1, with D perhaps matching TRBD1 (5 bases). Looked up from germline, CDR1 is SQVTM and CDR2 is ANQGSEA. The CDR3 loop spans 10 amino acids.

This chain joins TRBV5-4 and TRBJ2-5, with TRBD1 identical over 8 bases. The last part of the DNA fits TRBJ2-7 better; the J call may be wrong. CDR1 SGHNT and CDR2 YYREEE come from the germline V gene (reference sequence). The CDR3 spans 14 residues. In nucleotides, the CDR3 is TGTGCCAGCAGCAAGGGGGGACAGGCCTACGAGCAGTACTTC. Residues: CASSKGGQAYEQYF.

The chain links TRBV5-1 to TRBJ2-1; no clear D gene. The V end was cut by 1 base, the J end by 7 bases, with 6 bases between. CDR3 size: 12 residues. Germline V CDR1 and CDR2: SGHRS, YFSETQ. DNA for the CDR3: TGCGCCAGCAGCTTGAAGGTGAATGAGCAGTTCTTC. Translated: CASSLKVNEQFF.

V and J are TRBV19 and TRBJ1-5, with 8 bases fitting TRBD1. This CDR3 region has 17 residues. The J segment lost 6 bases and the V segment lost 2 bases, leaving 12 bases of the junction unmatched. Germline V gene data show CDR1 as LNHDA and CDR2 as SQIVND (reference sequence). The CDR3 spells CASSIRPSGQGAQPQHF. The CDR3 nucleotides are TGTGCCAGTAGTATACGGCCGTCGGGGCAGGGGGCTCAGCCCCAGCATTTT.

This chain uses TRBV7-3 with TRBJ2-3; D gene uncertain. From germline, CDR1 is SGHTA and CDR2 FQGTGA. Trimming cost V 6 bases and J 4 bases, with 11 bases left between them. The CDR3 extends over 13 amino acids. The CDR3 region is CASRRIISDTQYF. In nucleotides, the CDR3 is TGTGCCAGCAGACGGATTATTTCAGATACGCAGTATTTT. Drawing the rest from reference TRBV7-3 and TRBJ2-3, the complete variable domain is GAGVSQTPSNKVTEKGKYVELRCDPISGHTALYWYRQSLGQGPEFLIYFQGTGAADDSGLPNDRFFAVRPEGSVSTLKIQRTERGDSAVYLCASRRIISDTQYFGPGTRLTVL.

This chain links TRBV5-4 with TRBJ1-1; perhaps TRBD1 as D (5 bases). Between the trimmed V and J ends, which lost 2 bases and 0 bases, there was a span of 11 bases. This CDR3 region has 15 residues. Germline CDR1 reads SGHNT; CDR2 reads YYREEE (reference sequence). The CDR3 here is CASSLSPTVNTEAFF. CDR3 bases: TGTGCCAGCAGCTTATCCCCGACAGTGAACACTGAAGCTTTCTTT.

The chain joins TRBV27 to TRBJ2-2; D tentatively reads TRBD1 or TRBD2 (6 bases each). The V and J ends lost 0 bases and 6 bases respectively, with 17 bases between them. Germline V lookup: CDR1 MNHEY, CDR2 SMNVEV (reference sequence). The CDR3 runs to 17 residues. Here the CDR3 reads CASSLSMQGTRSGELFF. The CDR3 DNA reads TGTGCCAGCAGTTTATCCATGCAGGGGACTCGATCCGGGGAGCTGTTTTTT.

This clone was picked up a small number of times. The J gene is TRBJ2-5, the V gene TRBV11-3; no clear D gene. Germline CDR1 and CDR2: SGHNT and YENEEA. The CDR3 totals 13 residues. V gave up 0 bases and J gave up 7 bases, with 9 bases separating them. CDR3 bases: TGTGCCAGCAGCTTAGATCCATTCGGGACCCAGTACTTC. Protein: CASSLDPFGTQYF.

V usage is TRBV5-4 and J usage is TRBJ2-3; weak D call: TRBD2 (5 bases). This CDR3 is built from 15 residues. V was trimmed by 0 bases and J by 5 bases, leaving 13 bases between them. Germline V gene data show CDR1 as SGHNT and CDR2 as YYREEE (reference sequence). The chain's CDR3 is CASSLARRSGDTQYF. In DNA, the CDR3 is TGTGCCAGCAGCTTGGCCCGTCGGAGCGGAGATACGCAGTATTTT.

CDR3 sequence (DNA): TGTGCCTGGAGTGGGAACAGGTGGGCCACTGAAGCTTTCTTT. This sequence encodes CAWSGNRWATEAFF. The chain recombines TRBV30 with TRBJ1-1; possible D gene TRBD1, 5 bases. Germline values: CDR1 GTSNPN, CDR2 SVGIG (reference sequence). Trimming took off 1 base at V and 4 bases at J, with 13 bases between the two ends. The CDR3 totals 14 residues. The entire variable domain, with the rest obtained from reference TRBV30 and TRBJ1-1, is as follows: SQTIHQWPATLVQPVGSPLSLECTVEGTSNPNLYWYRQAAGRGLQLLFYSVGIGQISSEVPQNLSASRPQDRQFILSSKKLLLSDSGFYLCAWSGNRWATEAFFGQGTRLTVV.

V and J are TRBV7-2 and TRBJ1-4, with 10 nucleotides matching TRBD1. The CDR3 loop spans 16 amino acids. V trimming: 5 bases; J trimming: 6 bases; junction bases outside the gene matches: 9. Germline CDR1 and CDR2: SGHTA and FQGNSA. CDR3 nucleotide sequence: TGTGCCAGCAGCACCCTGGGACAGGGGAGCGATGAAAAACTGTTTTTT. Translating gives CASSTLGQGSDEKLFF.

This sequence joins TRBV19 and TRBJ2-1, with TRBD2 matching 13 bases. With 8 bases clipped from V and 4 bases from J, the junction kept 2 bases outside the gene matches. This CDR3 contains 14 residues. CDR1 and CDR2 from the germline V gene are LNHDA and SQIVND (reference sequence). The CDR3 DNA reads as TGTGCCAGTTCGGGACTAGCGGGATACAATGAGCAGTTCTTC. Protein product: CASSGLAGYNEQFF.

The chain employs TRBV9 and TRBJ2-4, with 10 bases lining up with TRBD2. This CDR3 contains 20 residues. The germline V gene has CDR1 SGDLS and CDR2 YYNGEE. V lost 4 bases and J lost 0; bases outside the gene matches: 16. CDR3 in amino acids: CASSLGVLAGEGLAKNIQYF. CDR3 sequence (DNA): TGTGCCAGCAGCCTAGGGGTCCTAGCGGGAGAGGGGCTAGCCAAAAACATTCAGTACTTC.

This clone was seen once. The gene calls are TRBV14 and TRBJ2-7; 8 bases are a match to TRBD1. J was trimmed by 6 bases and V by 4 bases; bases with no gene match: 14. CDR1 SGHDN and CDR2 FVKESK come from the germline V gene. This CDR3 has 16 amino acids. The CDR3 sequence is CASSPRQGSPSGEQYF. CDR3 nucleotides: TGTGCCAGCAGCCCCCGACAGGGGTCGCCGTCGGGCGAGCAGTACTTC. Using reference TRBV14 and TRBJ2-7 for the parts outside the CDR3, the full variable domain is EAGVTQFPSHSVIEKGQTVTLRCDPISGHDNLYWYRRVMGKEIKFLLHFVKESKQDESGMPNNRFLAERTGGTYSTLKVQPAELEDSGVYFCASSPRQGSPSGEQYFGPGTRLTVT.

This chain joins TRBV10-3 and TRBJ2-3, with D possibly TRBD2 on 6 matching bases. The germline V gene has CDR1 ENHRY and CDR2 SYGVKD. CDR3 length equals 14 residues. The V end lost 6 bases, the J end lost 1 base, and 11 bases lay between the germline ends. DNA for the CDR3: TGTGCCATCAGGTCGGGGGTGGGCACAGATACGCAGTATTTT. Amino acids: CAIRSGVGTDTQYF.

The rearrangement uses TRBV19 and TRBJ1-5; weak D call: TRBD1 (6 bases). Germline values: CDR1 LNHDA, CDR2 SQIVND (reference sequence). There are 17 residues in the CDR3. Trimming left V 1 base short and J 6 bases short, with 19 bases between. CDR3 protein: CASSIGTAGTFVQPQHF. In nucleotides, the CDR3 is TGTGCCAGTAGTATAGGAACCGCCGGGACATTCGTTCAGCCCCAGCATTTT.